The 21 T cell receptor beta chains below all came from one sample that was sequenced in a study of memory CD4+ T cells and cytomegalovirus serostatus. The sort gate was single viable CD3+CD4+CD8-CD45RO+ cells for memory CD4+ T cells. Produced via immunoSEQ multiplex PCR; TCRdb's table is partial and in-frame only. The table lists 35,000 to 50,000 clones, around 80% of them singletons. Specimen: memory CD4+ T cells from blood. These receptor sequences come from an adult in good health and CMV-seronegative.

J is TRBJ2-6 and V is TRBV19, with 9 bases that match TRBD1. The V gene's germline CDR1 is LNHDA and CDR2 SQIVND (reference sequence). Trimming removed 8 bases from V and 0 bases from J; junction bases left unmatched: 11. This CDR3 contains 18 residues. The CDR3 protein is CASGLPGQGFSGANVLTF. The CDR3 nucleotides are TGTGCCAGTGGCTTACCGGGACAGGGATTCTCTGGGGCCAACGTCCTGACTTTC.

The J gene is TRBJ2-7, the V gene TRBV10-3; 8 bases are shared with TRBD1. CDR1 and CDR2 from the germline V gene are ENHRY and SYGVKD. The CDR3 length is 13 residues. V was pared by 6 bases and J by 7 bases, with 8 bases of the junction left unmatched. The CDR3, as DNA: TGTGCCATCAGCCGGGACAGGCCAGGGGAGCAGTACTTC. The encoded protein is CAISRDRPGEQYF.

The chain combines TRBV10-3 with TRBJ2-1; TRBD1 or TRBD2 may be the D gene (6 bases each). Deletions cut 0 bases from V and 5 bases from J, with 8 bases between. The germline V gene has CDR1 ENHRY and CDR2 SYGVKD. This CDR3 spans 14 amino acids. In nucleotides, the CDR3 is TGTGCCATCAGTGAGTCTAGGGGGGACAATGAGCAGTTCTTC. Encoded protein: CAISESRGDNEQFF.

J is TRBJ2-1 and V is TRBV5-5; D not resolved. The CDR3 contains 15 residues. Germline lookup yields CDR1 SGHKS and CDR2 YYEKEE (reference sequence). V shed 7 bases and J shed 0 bases, with 14 bases lying between them. Here the CDR3 reads CASRYQVSSYNEQFF. DNA of the CDR3: TGTGCCAGCCGTTACCAGGTGAGCTCCTACAATGAGCAGTTCTTC.

This chain connects TRBV11-2 to TRBJ2-7, with TRBD2 as a possible D gene (7 bases). The CDR3 consists of 13 residues. The V end was cut by 5 bases, the J end by 3 bases, with 11 bases between. Germline V lookup: CDR1 SGHAT, CDR2 FQNNGV. The chain's CDR3 is CASSRGGGYEQYF. The CDR3 nucleotides are TGTGCCAGCAGCCGAGGGGGGGGCTACGAGCAGTACTTC.

The chain employs TRBV18 and TRBJ2-1; D is unresolved. Germline V CDR1 and CDR2: KGHSH, LQKENI. Trimming took off 2 bases at V and 0 bases at J, with 5 bases between the two ends. The CDR3 extends over 14 amino acids. The CDR3 loop reads CASSPEASYNEQFF. CDR3 DNA: TGTGCCAGCTCACCAGAGGCCTCCTACAATGAGCAGTTCTTC.

The genes are TRBV5-5 and TRBJ2-7; a possible D gene is TRBD1 (5 bases). Germline V gene lookup returns CDR1 SGHKS and CDR2 YYEKEE (reference sequence). The V end lost 1 base, the J end lost 4 bases, and 15 bases lay between the germline ends. The CDR3 is 15 residues long. The chain's CDR3 is CASSLRSGQSYEQYF. CDR3 sequence (DNA): TGTGCCAGCAGCTTGAGGTCAGGGCAGAGTTACGAGCAGTACTTC. The variable domain in full, with the rest retrieved from reference TRBV5-5 and TRBJ2-7, is DAGVTQSPTHLIKTRGQQVTLRCSPISGHKSVSWYQQVLGQGPQFIFQYYEKEERGRGNFPDRFSARQFPNYSSELNVNALLLGDSALYLCASSLRSGQSYEQYFGPGTRLTVT.

The V call is TRBV11-2, the J call TRBJ2-1, with D possibly TRBD2 on 6 matching bases. Per the germline V gene, CDR1 is SGHAT and CDR2 is FQNNGV. CDR3 length: 14 residues. The V gene lost 1 base and the J gene lost 8 bases, with 12 bases spanning the gap. Written as DNA, the CDR3 is TGTGCCAGCAGCTTAGGTGTGACTAGATATGAGCAGTTCTTC. As protein: CASSLGVTRYEQFF.

The sample holds a few counts of this clone. This chain links TRBV2 with TRBJ2-1, with D unclear. Germline CDR1 reads SNHLY; CDR2 reads FYNNEI. The CDR3 loop spans 12 amino acids. Trimming took off 3 bases at V and 10 bases at J, with 10 bases between the two ends. The CDR3 sequence: CASSEIAGEQFF. The CDR3 DNA follows: TGTGCCAGCAGTGAGATCGCCGGGGAGCAGTTCTTC.

This clone has just a few counts. The chain is built from TRBV5-6 and TRBJ1-2; TRBD1 is a possible D gene (5 bases). The CDR3 covers 17 residues. The germline V gene encodes CDR1 SGHDT and CDR2 YYEEEE. V was pared by 4 bases and J by 3 bases, with 22 bases between. The CDR3 loop reads CASSPKGWRGVDYGYTF. As DNA, the CDR3 is TGTGCCAGCAGCCCTAAGGGGTGGAGGGGAGTTGACTATGGCTACACCTTC.

This chain joins TRBV18 and TRBJ1-1; D is uncertain. This CDR3 has 14 residues. V was clipped by 5 bases and J by 0 bases, with 10 bases between them. Germline V CDR1 and CDR2: KGHSH, LQKENI. The CDR3 bases are TGTGCCAGCTCATTGGGCCTAATGAACACTGAAGCTTTCTTT. Translation: CASSLGLMNTEAFF.

The genes are TRBV18 and TRBJ1-2, with D uncertain. The ends were cut back, 3 bases at V and 5 bases at J, with 4 bases in the middle. CDR3 size: 11 residues. The germline V gene has CDR1 KGHSH and CDR2 LQKENI. CDR3 sequence: CASSPGYGYTF. The CDR3 region has the DNA TGTGCCAGCTCACCGGGTTATGGCTACACCTTC. The entire variable domain, with the rest obtained from reference TRBV18 and TRBJ1-2, is as follows: NAGVMQNPRHLVRRRGQEARLRCSPMKGHSHVYWYRQLPEEGLKFMVYLQKENIIDESGMPKERFSAEFPKEGPSILRIQQVVRGDSAAYFCASSPGYGYTFGSGTRLTVV.

The chain uses TRBV7-9 and TRBJ2-5; D unresolved. Per the germline V gene, CDR1 is SEHNR and CDR2 is FQNEAQ (reference sequence). The length of the CDR3 is 11 residues. Deletions cut 2 bases from V and 4 bases from J, with 2 bases between. CDR3 sequence reads: CASSLSETQYF. The CDR3 DNA follows: TGTGCCAGCAGCTTATCAGAGACCCAGTACTTC. Complete variable domain (other parts from reference TRBV7-9 and TRBJ2-5): DTGVSQNPRHKITKRGQNVTFRCDPISEHNRLYWYRQTLGQGPEFLTYFQNEAQLEKSRLLSDRFSAERPKGSFSTLEIQRTEQGDSAMYLCASSLSETQYFGPGTRLLVL.

The V call is TRBV5-1, the J call TRBJ1-4, with TRBD1 matching 10 bases. The CDR3 length is 14 residues. V shed 4 bases and J 8 bases; nucleotides not matched to a gene: 5. Germline CDR1 is SGHRS and CDR2 is YFSETQ. The CDR3 region has the DNA TGCGCCAGCAGCCCGGGACAGGGGAAGGAAAAACTGTTTTTT. This codes for CASSPGQGKEKLFF.

The V call is TRBV11-2, the J call TRBJ2-5; 7 bases agree with TRBD1. The V and J ends lost 4 bases and 2 bases, in that order; junction bases with no gene match: 1. The CDR3 totals 13 residues. Looked up from germline, CDR1 is SGHAT and CDR2 is FQNNGV. The DNA of the CDR3 is TGTGCCAGCAGCTGGGGACAGCAAGAGACCCAGTACTTC. It is translated as CASSWGQQETQYF.

Only one count was recorded for this clone. This chain uses TRBV10-3 with TRBJ2-3; possibly TRBD2 for D (6 bases). This CDR3 region has 13 residues. The germline CDR1 and CDR2 sequences are ENHRY and SYGVKD. V dropped 6 bases and J dropped 8 bases, with 15 bases sitting between them. The CDR3 DNA follows: TGTGCCATCAGCCCCGTCCAGGGAGGTACGCAGTATTTT. Its translation: CAISPVQGGTQYF.

The V gene is TRBV16, the J gene TRBJ1-5; no clear D. Trimming pared 0 bases from V and 4 bases from J, leaving 7 bases between. The CDR3 loop spans 14 amino acids. Germline V gives CDR1 KGHSY, CDR2 FQNENV. CDR3 in amino acids: CASSQSPGNQPQHF. CDR3 nucleotides: TGTGCCAGCAGCCAATCACCGGGTAATCAGCCCCAGCATTTT.

The genes are TRBV27 and TRBJ1-5, with no clear D. The germline V and J ends were trimmed by 3 bases and 0 bases, with 6 bases remaining between them. Germline assignment: CDR1 MNHEY and CDR2 SMNVEV (reference sequence). The CDR3 length is 14 residues. CDR3 sequence: CASSFYGSNQPQHF. The CDR3, as DNA: TGTGCCAGCAGTTTCTACGGTAGCAATCAGCCCCAGCATTTT.

The chain recombines TRBV11-2 with TRBJ2-4, with unresolved D. Trimming cost V 1 base and J 3 bases, with 4 bases left between them. This CDR3 has 13 amino acids. The V gene's germline CDR1 is SGHAT and CDR2 FQNNGV. This CDR3 reads CASSLGGKNIQYF. In nucleotides, the CDR3 is TGTGCCAGCAGCTTAGGCGGCAAAAACATTCAGTACTTC.

This rearrangement joins TRBV30 to TRBJ2-7; a possible D gene is TRBD2 (5 bases). The CDR3 has 14 residues. The germline gives CDR1 GTSNPN, CDR2 SVGIG (reference sequence). The V and J ends lost 0 bases and 5 bases respectively, with 14 bases between them. CDR3 nucleotides: TGTGCCTGGAGTGTAAGAAGCGGAGATAACGAGCAGTACTTC. Translated, it gives CAWSVRSGDNEQYF.

The rearrangement uses TRBV4-3 and TRBJ1-3; D is unclear. Per the germline V gene, CDR1 is LGHNA and CDR2 is YSLEER. The CDR3 is made up of 14 amino acids. The V end was cut by 5 bases, the J end by 2 bases, with 10 bases between. The CDR3 here is CASSSSNAGNTIYF. In DNA form, the CDR3 reads TGCGCCAGCAGCTCCAGTAACGCTGGAAACACCATATATTTT.